This paragraph reports one T cell receptor (beta chain). Its antigen is as yet unknown. This entry comes from a study of CD8 T cells in ankylosing spondylitis. Study outcomes and limitations: What appeared characteristic of ankylosing spondylitis blood was a TCR beta motif of several highly homologous variants.

Looked up from germline, CDR1 is MNHNS and CDR2 is SASEGT. Trimming took 8 bases from V and 0 from J, leaving 24 bases between them. This CDR3 has 18 amino acids. Making use of molecular barcodes, quantitative 5'-RACE generated TCR beta libraries. Each CDR3 protein gets one entry after TCRdb re-called the 5' RACE reads with MiXCR. The table includes 700,000 or so distinct CDR3 sequences, 15% to 20% detected once. The J gene is TRBJ2-3, the V gene TRBV6-1; TRBD2 is a possible D gene (6 bases). This clonotype was sampled from a male donor with ankylosing spondylitis. Sequencing was performed on blood, either unsorted or a sorted T cell fraction (not recorded which). The CDR3 DNA reads as TGTGCCAGCCGGCGCCATGGCGGGACCGCTTCTAGCACAGATACGCAGTATTTT. It yields the protein CASRRHGGTASSTDTQYF.